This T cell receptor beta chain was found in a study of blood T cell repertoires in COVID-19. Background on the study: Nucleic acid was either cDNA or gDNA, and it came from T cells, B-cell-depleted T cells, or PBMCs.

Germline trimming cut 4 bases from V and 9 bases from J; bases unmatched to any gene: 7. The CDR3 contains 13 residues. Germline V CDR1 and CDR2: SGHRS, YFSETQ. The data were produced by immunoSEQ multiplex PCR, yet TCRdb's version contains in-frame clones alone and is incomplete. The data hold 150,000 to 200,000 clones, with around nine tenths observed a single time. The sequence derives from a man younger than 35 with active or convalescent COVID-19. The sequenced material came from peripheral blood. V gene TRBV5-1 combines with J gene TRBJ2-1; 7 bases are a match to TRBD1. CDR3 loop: CASSTGDSSEQFF. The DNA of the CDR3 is TGCGCCAGCAGCACAGGGGACAGCAGTGAGCAGTTCTTC.